Sequencing of this TCR beta chain was carried out in a study of T cells in Graves' hyperthyroidism and ophthalmopathy. This clonotype was counted ten times or more. Its specificity is unknown. Researchers amplified the TCR beta CDR3 regions from RNA transcripts. First-round RT-PCR targeting the TCR CDR3 was performed with the HTBI primer set. TCRdb re-derived calls from the multiplex PCR reads in MiXCR, one entry per CDR3 protein. In the table there are fewer than 750,000 distinct CDR3 sequences, approximately 14% of which are singletons. Whole-study results and caveats: Most thyroid clonotypes that were expanded above 0.001 also turned up in blood.

Germline-derived CDR1 and CDR2 are SNHLY and FYNNEI. Trimming stripped 5 bases from V and 2 bases from J, with 13 bases between. This CDR3 has 14 residues. Investigators excluded patients with uncontrolled infection, other autoimmune disease, pregnancy or lactation. Together with thyroid ultrasound, orbital computed tomography, serum thyroxine and TRAb, clinical symptoms were used for diagnoses. Sequenced input: blood. The sequence came from a woman in her forties or fifties with Graves' ophthalmopathy. The chain links TRBV2 to TRBJ2-7, with D perhaps TRBD1 (6 bases). CDR3 in DNA: TGTGCCAGCAGTCCAAACGGACAGCCCTACGAGCAGTACTTC. Translated: CASSPNGQPYEQYF.